Shown below are 16 T cell receptor beta chains from a single sample sequenced in a study of blood T cell repertoires in COVID-19. Clones were sequenced by immunoSEQ multiplex PCR, and TCRdb holds only the in-frame ones, with some missing. The sample shows fewer than 200,000 clones, 86% of them seen only once. Sequenced: PBMCs or T cells enriched from blood (not recorded which). These receptors were taken from a woman between 40 and 55 years old in a cohort exposed to, infected with or recovered from COVID-19 (not recorded which).

V gene TRBV24-1 combines with J gene TRBJ2-1, with 10 bases matching TRBD2. This CDR3 spans 14 amino acids. The ends lost 9 bases at V and 2 bases at J; junction bases unmatched: 3. Germline assignment: CDR1 KGHDR and CDR2 SFDVKD. CDR3 sequence: CATEREGAYNEQFF. CDR3 coding DNA: TGTGCCACCGAGCGGGAGGGGGCCTACAATGAGCAGTTCTTC.

This clone was detected only once. J is TRBJ2-2 and V is TRBV15; TRBD1 aligns across 11 bases. The CDR3 sequence is 17 residues long. The J segment lost 6 bases and the V segment lost 3 bases, leaving 9 bases of the junction unmatched. Germline loops: CDR1 LNHNV, CDR2 YYDKDF (reference sequence). DNA of the CDR3: TGTGCCACCAGCAGCTACCGGGACAGGGGGTATTCCGGGGAGCTGTTTTTT. Residues: CATSSYRDRGYSGELFF.

The genes are TRBV7-2 and TRBJ1-2, with 9 bases fitting TRBD1. The CDR3 runs to 13 residues. The germline V gene encodes CDR1 SGHTA and CDR2 FQGNSA. V was clipped by 5 bases and J by 7 bases; unmatched bases: 5. Written as DNA, the CDR3 is TGTGCCAGCAGCATGGGACAGGGTGGTGGCTACACCTTC. Protein product: CASSMGQGGGYTF.

This chain joins TRBV6-5 and TRBJ1-2, with 7 bases fitting TRBD1. V shed 11 bases and J 4 bases; nucleotides not matched to a gene: 16. From germline, CDR1 is MNHEY and CDR2 SVGAGI. The CDR3 contains 15 residues. Here the CDR3 reads CASSTDRRLFYGYTF. CDR3 nucleotide sequence: TGTGCCTCTTCAACGGACAGGCGATTGTTCTATGGCTACACCTTC.

The chain combines TRBV3-1 (or the pseudogene TRBV3-2) with TRBJ1-2; TRBD1 matches at 10 bases. Trimming removed 3 bases from V and 2 bases from J; junction bases left unmatched: 3. CDR1 and CDR2 from the germline V gene are LGHDT and YNNKEL (reference sequence). The CDR3 has 15 residues. The DNA of the CDR3 is TGTGCCAGCAGCCAGGAGACAGGGGGCAACTATGGCTACACCTTC. This codes for CASSQETGGNYGYTF.

The chain recombines TRBV5-8 with TRBJ1-5, with 10 bases fitting TRBD1. This CDR3 spans 18 amino acids. Germline assignment: CDR1 SGHTS and CDR2 YDEGEE. V trimming: 4 bases; J trimming: 2 bases; junction bases outside the gene matches: 12. The CDR3: CASSPRQGAPPGNQPQHF. DNA for the CDR3: TGTGCCAGCAGCCCTCGACAGGGGGCGCCCCCGGGCAATCAGCCCCAGCATTTT.

J is TRBJ1-5 and V is TRBV6-1; maybe TRBD1 (5 bases). The V and J ends lost 2 bases and 2 bases respectively, with 13 bases between them. From germline, CDR1 is MNHNS and CDR2 SASEGT. This CDR3 has 16 residues. The CDR3 DNA sequence: TGTGCCAGCAGTGAATTCGCAGGGTTGGGCAATCAGCCCCAGCATTTT. Amino acids: CASSEFAGLGNQPQHF.

The chain employs TRBV9 and TRBJ2-5; 12 bases map to TRBD2. The germline CDR1 and CDR2 sequences are SGDLS and YYNGEE. The V segment lost 3 bases and the J segment 2 bases; nucleotides outside the gene matches: 5. The CDR3 spans 16 residues. CDR3 bases: TGTGCCAGCAGCGGGCGACTAGCGGGAGTGCAAGAGACCCAGTACTTC. It codes for CASSGRLAGVQETQYF. Complete variable domain (other parts from reference TRBV9 and TRBJ2-5): DSGVTQTPKHLITATGQRVTLRCSPRSGDLSVYWYQQSLDQGLQFLIQYYNGEERAKGNILERFSAQQFPDLHSELNLSSLELGDSALYFCASSGRLAGVQETQYFGPGTRLLVL.

This clone was picked up a small number of times. The chain uses TRBV7-9 and TRBJ1-1; 10 bases agree with TRBD1. Looked up from germline, CDR1 is SEHNR and CDR2 is FQNEAQ (reference sequence). V lost 7 bases to trimming and J lost 1 base; unmatched junction nucleotides: 12. The CDR3 length is 17 residues. The CDR3 nucleotides are TGTGCCAGCAAGGGGGACAGGGGAATCTTCGGGAACACTGAAGCTTTCTTT. As protein: CASKGDRGIFGNTEAFF.

The chain has TRBV4-3 and TRBJ1-2, with 9 bases that match TRBD1. The CDR3 is made up of 16 amino acids. Trimming took 5 bases from V and 1 from J; bases not matched to a gene: 8. The germline V gene has CDR1 LGHNA and CDR2 YSLEER. This CDR3 reads CASSITGGYNNYGYTF. For the CDR3, the DNA is TGCGCCAGCAGCATTACAGGGGGCTATAATAACTATGGCTACACCTTC.

Regarding this clone: An end of the junction does not agree with germline; a read error may underlie this. The chain has TRBV11-2 and TRBJ2-3; the D gene is possibly TRBD1 (6 bases). The germline V gene encodes CDR1 SGHAT and CDR2 FQNNGV. The CDR3 runs to 13 residues. The CDR3: CASSPNPTGGVDF. The CDR3 DNA reads TGTGCCAGCAGCCCCAACCCGACAGGAGGAGTCGATTTT.

The chain links TRBV5-1 to TRBJ2-7; 10 bases line up with TRBD2. Per germline, CDR1 SGHRS and CDR2 YFSETQ. This CDR3 is built from 15 residues. V gave up 4 bases and J gave up 2 bases; unmatched junction bases: 6. The CDR3 spells CASSLGTSATYEQYF. The CDR3 DNA follows: TGCGCCAGCAGCCTTGGGACTAGCGCGACCTACGAGCAGTACTTC.

V gene TRBV6-6 combines with J gene TRBJ2-1; 13 bases are shared with TRBD2. Unmatched junction bases numbered 6, after V lost 6 bases and J lost 7 bases. This CDR3 comprises 15 residues. From germline, CDR1 is MNHNY and CDR2 SVGAGI (reference sequence). CDR3 amino acids: CASSNPGLAGNEQFF. The CDR3 DNA sequence: TGTGCCAGCAGCAACCCGGGACTAGCGGGGAATGAGCAGTTCTTC.

This chain uses TRBV5-5 with TRBJ1-2; D is perhaps TRBD1 (5 bases). Germline-derived CDR1 and CDR2 are SGHKS and YYEKEE (reference sequence). The germline V and J ends were trimmed by 0 bases and 2 bases, with 23 bases remaining between them. The CDR3 consists of 19 residues. CDR3 sequence reads: CASSLDWITGGNGNYGYTF. Written as DNA, the CDR3 is TGTGCCAGCAGCTTGGATTGGATTACAGGCGGGAATGGAAACTATGGCTACACCTTC.

This chain connects TRBV5-6 to TRBJ1-5, with D possibly matching TRBD1 (5 bases). The V end was cut by 3 bases, the J end by 4 bases, with 11 bases between. Germline values: CDR1 SGHDT, CDR2 YYEEEE. This CDR3 is 14 amino acids long. The CDR3 sequence is CASSWGGINQPQHF. CDR3 coding DNA: TGTGCCAGCAGCTGGGGGGGAATAAATCAGCCCCAGCATTTT.

The genes are TRBV10-3 and TRBJ1-3; the D gene is possibly TRBD1 (6 bases). Germline lookup yields CDR1 ENHRY and CDR2 SYGVKD. This CDR3 has 17 residues. V gave up 6 bases and J gave up 0 bases, with 18 bases separating them. The CDR3 bases are TGTGCCATCAGCCCCGGACAGCTAGACGCCTCTGGAAACACCATATATTTT. Protein product: CAISPGQLDASGNTIYF.